The 15 T cell receptor beta chains below were found in one sample sequenced in a study of blood T cell repertoires in COVID-19. TCRdb's copy holds only in-frame clones and misses some; the assay was immunoSEQ multiplex PCR. The data contain approximately 340,000 clones, roughly nine tenths of them singletons. The sequenced sample consisted of PBMCs or T cells enriched from blood (not recorded which). The source is a woman in her 40s who had been exposed to COVID-19.

This clone has just a few counts. The chain is built from TRBV2 and TRBJ1-1, with D tentatively TRBD1 (6 bases). This CDR3 has 13 residues. V shed 8 bases and J shed 5 bases, with 15 bases lying between them. CDR1 SNHLY and CDR2 FYNNEI come from the germline V gene. The CDR3 DNA sequence: TGTGCCAGCGTGAGCAGGGGTGGGACTGAAGCTTTCTTT. It is translated as CASVSRGGTEAFF.

The chain recombines TRBV27 with TRBJ2-2; TRBD2 might be the D (7 bases). CDR1 is MNHEY and CDR2 is SMNVEV in the germline V gene (reference sequence). The length of the CDR3 is 15 residues. Trimming pared 1 base from V and 7 bases from J, leaving 13 bases between. The CDR3 spells CASSLFGGRGGELFF. The CDR3 DNA reads TGTGCCAGCAGTTTATTCGGGGGGCGCGGCGGGGAGCTGTTTTTT.

The V and J genes are TRBV7-2 and TRBJ2-5, with TRBD2 matching over 7 bases. CDR3 length: 17 residues. V was pared by 0 bases and J by 5 bases, with 12 bases of the junction left unmatched. Germline V lookup: CDR1 SGHTA, CDR2 FQGNSA. The CDR3 sequence: CASSLAGGAGAGETQYF. The CDR3 DNA reads TGTGCCAGCAGCTTAGCCGGTGGTGCGGGAGCGGGGGAGACCCAGTACTTC.

This clone was seen only once. CDR3 nucleotide sequence: TGCGCCAGCAGCTTGGAGGCCAGGGCAGGCACTGAAGCTTTCTTT. It translates to CASSLEARAGTEAFF. The rearrangement uses TRBV5-1 and TRBJ1-1, with D possibly matching TRBD1 (5 bases). This CDR3 comprises 15 residues. V lost 0 bases, J lost 4 bases, and 13 bases lay in between. CDR1 is SGHRS, CDR2 YFSETQ, per germline.

In its sample, this clone was seen once. The chain links TRBV2 to TRBJ1-4, with 7 bases identical to TRBD1. This CDR3 spans 16 amino acids. V was pared by 5 bases and J by 0 bases, with 6 bases of the junction left unmatched. Germline V gene lookup returns CDR1 SNHLY and CDR2 FYNNEI. CDR3 DNA sequence: TGTGCCAGCAGTATACAGGGGACTGCAACTAATGAAAAACTGTTTTTT. This codes for CASSIQGTATNEKLFF.

The count of this clone is one. This sample includes further DNA sequences coding for the same CDR3. V usage is TRBV29-1 and J usage is TRBJ2-5; TRBD1 matches at 8 bases. The CDR3 has 12 amino acids. The germline CDR1 and CDR2 sequences are SQVTM and ANQGSEA. Trimming removed 6 bases from V and 3 bases from J; junction bases left unmatched: 3. The CDR3 protein is CSVPDREETQYF. The CDR3, as DNA: TGCAGCGTCCCGGACAGGGAAGAGACCCAGTACTTC.

The chain links TRBV5-1 to TRBJ1-1, with D hard to call. Germline V lookup: CDR1 SGHRS, CDR2 YFSETQ. This CDR3 has 15 amino acids. Trimming took 1 base from V and 4 from J, leaving 14 bases between them. The CDR3 DNA sequence: TGCGCCAGCAGCTTGCACGTAGGGAGGAGCACTGAAGCTTTCTTT. Translation: CASSLHVGRSTEAFF.

This clone was observed once. The chain employs TRBV6-5 and TRBJ2-7, with D possibly matching TRBD2 (5 bases). The germline V and J ends were trimmed by 2 bases and 3 bases, with 11 bases remaining between them. Germline V gene sequence: CDR1 MNHEY, CDR2 SVGAGI. This CDR3 contains 14 residues. CDR3 sequence: CASSYAGRYYEQYF. The CDR3 nucleotides read TGTGCCAGCAGTTACGCGGGCCGTTACTACGAGCAGTACTTC.

The rearrangement joins TRBV29-1 to TRBJ1-2; 7 bases agree with TRBD1. Germline assignment: CDR1 SQVTM and CDR2 ANQGSEA. The CDR3 is 14 amino acids. V lost 2 bases and J lost 4; bases outside the gene matches: 7. CDR3 sequence (DNA): TGCAGCGTTGAAAGGAACAGGGGAGGCTATGGCTACACCTTC. This translates into CSVERNRGGYGYTF.

This CDR3 is CSAGGGVGTDTQYF. CDR3 bases: TGCAGTGCTGGTGGGGGGGTGGGTACAGATACGCAGTATTTT. The chain recombines TRBV20-1 with TRBJ2-3, with 7 bases fitting TRBD2. Germline CDR1 and CDR2: DFQATT and SNEGSKA (reference sequence). The CDR3 totals 14 residues. J was trimmed by 3 bases and V by 5 bases; bases with no gene match: 8.

This chain connects TRBV6-1 to TRBJ1-4; TRBD1 matches 7 bases. Germline loops: CDR1 MNHNS, CDR2 SASEGT. CDR3 length: 15 amino acids. The trim removed 2 bases at V and 5 bases at J, leaving 5 bases unmatched. The CDR3 DNA follows: TGTGCCAGCAGTGAACTGGGACAGTTCAATGAAAAACTGTTTTTT. It yields the protein CASSELGQFNEKLFF.

The chain links TRBV2 to TRBJ2-7; a possible D gene is TRBD1 (5 bases). Germline V CDR1 and CDR2: SNHLY, FYNNEI. The CDR3 is 13 residues long. The V and J ends lost 8 bases and 6 bases respectively, with 17 bases between them. The CDR3: CASETESGIEQYF. In nucleotides, the CDR3 is TGTGCCAGCGAGACAGAGAGTGGAATCGAGCAGTACTTC.

This chain uses TRBV27 with TRBJ2-5, with D perhaps matching TRBD2 (6 bases). V shed 2 bases and J shed 7 bases, with 14 bases lying between them. Looked up from germline, CDR1 is MNHEY and CDR2 is SMNVEV (reference sequence). The CDR3 has 14 residues. As DNA, the CDR3 is TGTGCCAGCAGTTTAGTTAGCGGTCCGGGGACCCAGTACTTC. It codes for CASSLVSGPGTQYF.

The chain couples TRBV18 to TRBJ1-3, with D perhaps TRBD1 (5 bases). Trimming took 4 bases from V and 4 from J, leaving 8 bases between them. CDR3 length equals 13 residues. Looked up from germline, CDR1 is KGHSH and CDR2 is LQKENI. The DNA of the CDR3 is TGTGCCAGCTCACGGCAGGGAGGAAACACCATATATTTT. Its translation is CASSRQGGNTIYF.

This chain links TRBV18 with TRBJ2-6; D might be TRBD1 (5 bases). V lost 3 bases to trimming and J lost 0 bases, with 12 bases between them. From germline, CDR1 is KGHSH and CDR2 LQKENI. The CDR3 is 17 residues long. The CDR3 coding sequence is TGTGCCAGCTCACCCTTGGGGCAGAGCTCTGGGGCCAACGTCCTGACTTTC. Protein product: CASSPLGQSSGANVLTF.